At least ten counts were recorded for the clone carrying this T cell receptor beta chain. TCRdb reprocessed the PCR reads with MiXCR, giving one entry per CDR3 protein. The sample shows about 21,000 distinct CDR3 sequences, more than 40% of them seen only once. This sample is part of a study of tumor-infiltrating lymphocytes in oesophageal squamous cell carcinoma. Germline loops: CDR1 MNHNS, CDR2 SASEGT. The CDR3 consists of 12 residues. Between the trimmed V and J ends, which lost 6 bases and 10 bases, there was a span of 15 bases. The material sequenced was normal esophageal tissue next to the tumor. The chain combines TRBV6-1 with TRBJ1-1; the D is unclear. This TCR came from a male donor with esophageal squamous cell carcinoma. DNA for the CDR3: TGTGCCAGCAGCCCCGGTTGGGTGGGAGCTTTCTTT. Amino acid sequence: CASSPGWVGAFF.